A selection of T cell receptor beta chains follows, all from one sample in a study of T cells in Graves' hyperthyroidism and ophthalmopathy. One entry per CDR3 protein, called by TCRdb with MiXCR from the multiplex PCR reads. The sample carries hundreds of thousands of distinct CDR3 sequences, roughly 15% recorded once. The source material was blood. The receptors here all came from a woman aged 25 to 39 with Graves' hyperthyroidism. The CDR3 runs from the conserved cysteine through the conserved F or W. The D gene is left open where the match is weak.

NA,TRBV20-1,15,CSAHSDGGRITEAFF
NA,TRBV28,13,CASGRRGKYGYTF
TRBD2,TRBV20-1,19,CSARGGQRDHVLAKNIQYF
TRBD1,TRBV30,12,CAWSSTGVEQYF
TRBD1,TRBV2,19,CASRAQGWDRGQSNQPQHF
NA,TRBV28,14,CASGPRRDTGELFF
TRBD2,TRBV3-1,14,CASMGLGEGETQYF
TRBD2,TRBV28,16,CASTTRRGAAYNEQFF
NA,TRBV7-2,13,CASTADSYNEQFF
NA,TRBV27,15,CASSLFPSGGQPQHF
NA,TRBV27,15,CASSLRAGSNSPLHF
TRBD1,TRBV6-1,16,CASRILLDRDDNEQFF
NA,TRBV5-6,15,CASSLVRAWGYGYTF
NA,TRBV3-1,14,CASSQESGWYGYTF